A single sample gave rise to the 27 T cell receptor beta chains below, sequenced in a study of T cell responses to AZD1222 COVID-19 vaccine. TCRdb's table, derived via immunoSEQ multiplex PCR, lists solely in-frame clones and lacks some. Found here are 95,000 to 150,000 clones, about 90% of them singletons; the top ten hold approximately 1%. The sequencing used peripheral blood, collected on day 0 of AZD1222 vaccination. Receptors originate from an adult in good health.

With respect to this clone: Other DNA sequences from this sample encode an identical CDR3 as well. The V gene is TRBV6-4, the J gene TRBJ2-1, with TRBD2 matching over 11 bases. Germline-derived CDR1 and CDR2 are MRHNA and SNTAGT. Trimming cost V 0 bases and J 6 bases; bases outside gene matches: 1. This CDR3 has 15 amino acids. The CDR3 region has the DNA TGTGCCAGCAGTGACTCAACTAGCGGGAGCAATGAGCAGTTCTTC. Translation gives CASSDSTSGSNEQFF.

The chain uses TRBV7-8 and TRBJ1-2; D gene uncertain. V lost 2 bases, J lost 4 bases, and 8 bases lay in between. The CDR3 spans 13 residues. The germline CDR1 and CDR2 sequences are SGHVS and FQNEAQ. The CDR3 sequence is CASSLRLGYGYTF. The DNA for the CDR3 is TGTGCCAGCAGCTTACGGTTGGGCTATGGCTACACCTTC.

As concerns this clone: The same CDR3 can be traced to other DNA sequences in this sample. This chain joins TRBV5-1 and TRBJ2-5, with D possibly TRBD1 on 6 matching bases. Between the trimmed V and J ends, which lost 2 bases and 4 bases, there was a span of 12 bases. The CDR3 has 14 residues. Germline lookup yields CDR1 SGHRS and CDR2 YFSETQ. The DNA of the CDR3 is TGCGCCAGCAGCTTAGGTCAGGGGCGAGAGACCCAGTACTTC. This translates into CASSLGQGRETQYF.

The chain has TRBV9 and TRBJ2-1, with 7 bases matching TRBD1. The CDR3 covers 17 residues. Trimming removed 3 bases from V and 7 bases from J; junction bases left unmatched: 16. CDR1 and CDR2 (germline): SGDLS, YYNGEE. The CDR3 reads CASSAVGLRSRGNEQFF. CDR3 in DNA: TGTGCCAGCAGCGCTGTAGGCCTAAGATCCAGGGGGAATGAGCAGTTCTTC.

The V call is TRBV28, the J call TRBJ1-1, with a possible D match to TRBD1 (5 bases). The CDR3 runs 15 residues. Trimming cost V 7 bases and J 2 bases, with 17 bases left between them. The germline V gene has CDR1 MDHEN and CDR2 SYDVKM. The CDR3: CASTSSTGDNTEAFF. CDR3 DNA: TGTGCCAGCACCTCATCGACGGGGGATAACACTGAAGCTTTCTTT.

This CDR3 is CASSLGGRGYNEQFF. The CDR3 DNA follows: TGTGCCAGCAGTTTAGGGGGTCGCGGCTACAATGAGCAGTTCTTC. The V call is TRBV28, the J call TRBJ2-1; D tentatively reads TRBD1 or TRBD2 (5 bases each). Germline V gene sequence: CDR1 MDHEN, CDR2 SYDVKM. CDR3 length: 15 amino acids. Trimming removed 2 bases at V and 3 bases at J, with 11 bases between.

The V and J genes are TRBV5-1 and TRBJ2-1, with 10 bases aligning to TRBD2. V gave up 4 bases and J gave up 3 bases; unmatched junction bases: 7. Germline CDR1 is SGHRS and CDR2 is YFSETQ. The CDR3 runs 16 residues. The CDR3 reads CASSQEAGGHYNEQFF. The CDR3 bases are TGCGCCAGCAGCCAGGAAGCGGGAGGGCACTACAATGAGCAGTTCTTC.

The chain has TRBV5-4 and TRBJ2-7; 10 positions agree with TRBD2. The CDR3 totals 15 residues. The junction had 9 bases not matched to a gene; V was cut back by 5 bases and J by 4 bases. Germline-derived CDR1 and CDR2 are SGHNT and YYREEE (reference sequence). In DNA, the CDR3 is TGTGCCAGCAGTCCCGAGCGGGAGGGCCGGTACGAGCAGTACTTC. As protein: CASSPEREGRYEQYF.

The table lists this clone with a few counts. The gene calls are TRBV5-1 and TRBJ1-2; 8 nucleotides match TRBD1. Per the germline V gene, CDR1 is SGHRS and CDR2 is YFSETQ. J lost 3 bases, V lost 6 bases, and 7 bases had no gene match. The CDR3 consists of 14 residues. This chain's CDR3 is CASKTQGADYGYTF. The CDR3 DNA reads TGCGCCAGCAAAACTCAGGGGGCGGACTATGGCTACACCTTC.

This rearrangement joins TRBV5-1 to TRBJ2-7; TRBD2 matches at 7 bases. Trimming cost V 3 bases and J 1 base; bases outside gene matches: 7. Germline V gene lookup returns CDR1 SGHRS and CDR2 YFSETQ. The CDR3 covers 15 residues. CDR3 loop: CASSSAGVGSYEQYF. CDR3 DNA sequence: TGCGCCAGCAGCTCGGCGGGAGTAGGGTCCTACGAGCAGTACTTC.

The CDR3 spells CASSYPGLGDEQYF. CDR3 bases: TGCGCCAGCAGCTACCCGGGGTTGGGAGACGAGCAGTACTTC. V gene TRBV5-1 combines with J gene TRBJ2-7; tentatively, D is TRBD2 (5 bases). Germline V lookup: CDR1 SGHRS, CDR2 YFSETQ. With 3 bases removed from V and 5 bases from J, the gap between germline ends came to 15 bases. The length of the CDR3 is 14 residues.

The CDR3 sequence is CASSLRTGAISGNTIYF. CDR3 DNA: TGTGCCAGCAGCCTTCGGACAGGGGCGATTTCTGGAAACACCATATATTTT. The chain uses TRBV3-1 (or the pseudogene TRBV3-2) and TRBJ1-3; 9 positions agree with TRBD1. The J segment lost 1 base and the V segment lost 4 bases, leaving 8 bases of the junction unmatched. Germline V gene sequence: CDR1 LGHDT, CDR2 YNNKEL (reference sequence). The CDR3 covers 17 residues.

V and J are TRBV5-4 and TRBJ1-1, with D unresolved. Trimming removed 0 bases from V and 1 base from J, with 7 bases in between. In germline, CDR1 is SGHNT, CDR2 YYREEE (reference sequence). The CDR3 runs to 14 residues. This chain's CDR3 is CASSLAAENTEAFF. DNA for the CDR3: TGTGCCAGCAGCTTGGCGGCTGAGAACACTGAAGCTTTCTTT.

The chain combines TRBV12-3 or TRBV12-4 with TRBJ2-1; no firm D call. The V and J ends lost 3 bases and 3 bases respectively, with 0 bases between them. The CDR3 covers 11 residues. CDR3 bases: TGTGCCAGCAGTTTCTACAATGAGCAGTTCTTC. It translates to CASSFYNEQFF.

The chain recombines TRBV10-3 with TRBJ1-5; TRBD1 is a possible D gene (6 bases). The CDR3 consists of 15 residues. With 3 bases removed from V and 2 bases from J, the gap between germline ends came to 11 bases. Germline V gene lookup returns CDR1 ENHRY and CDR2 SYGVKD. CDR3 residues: CAISDPRGGNQPQHF. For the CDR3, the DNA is TGTGCCATCAGTGACCCCAGGGGTGGCAATCAGCCCCAGCATTTT.

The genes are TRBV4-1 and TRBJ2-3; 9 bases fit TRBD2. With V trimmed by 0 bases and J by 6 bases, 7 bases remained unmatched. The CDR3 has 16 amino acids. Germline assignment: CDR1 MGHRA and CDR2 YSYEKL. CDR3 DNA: TGCGCCAGCAGCCAAGAGCGCGGGAGGGCCCCGGATACGCAGTATTTT. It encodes CASSQERGRAPDTQYF.

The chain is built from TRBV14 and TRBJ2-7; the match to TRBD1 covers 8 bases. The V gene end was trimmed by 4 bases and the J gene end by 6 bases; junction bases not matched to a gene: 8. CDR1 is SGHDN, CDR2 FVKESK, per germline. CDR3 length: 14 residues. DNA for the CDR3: TGTGCCAGCAGCCTAGGACAGGGTTTTAGCGAGCAGTACTTC. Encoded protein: CASSLGQGFSEQYF.

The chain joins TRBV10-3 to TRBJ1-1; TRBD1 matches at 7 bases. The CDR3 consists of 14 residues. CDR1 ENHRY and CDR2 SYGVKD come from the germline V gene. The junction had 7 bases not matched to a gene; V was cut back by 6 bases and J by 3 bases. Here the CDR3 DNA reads TGTGCCATCAGAGACAGGGTACTCGACACTGAAGCTTTCTTT. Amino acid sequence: CAIRDRVLDTEAFF.

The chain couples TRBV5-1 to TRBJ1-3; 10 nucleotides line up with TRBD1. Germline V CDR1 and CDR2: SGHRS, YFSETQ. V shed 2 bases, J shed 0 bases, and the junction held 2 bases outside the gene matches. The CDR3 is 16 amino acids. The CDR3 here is CASSFGTGDSGNTIYF. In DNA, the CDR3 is TGCGCCAGCAGCTTCGGGACAGGGGACTCTGGAAACACCATATATTTT.

Here the CDR3 reads CASSTQGSSTDTQYF. CDR3 DNA: TGCGCCAGCAGCACACAGGGGTCTAGCACAGATACGCAGTATTTT. The gene calls are TRBV5-1 and TRBJ2-3; 7 bases line up with TRBD1. V shed 4 bases, J shed 0 bases, and the junction held 5 bases outside the gene matches. This CDR3 has 15 residues. CDR1 is SGHRS and CDR2 is YFSETQ in the germline V gene. Filled out from reference TRBV5-1 and TRBJ2-3, the complete variable domain reads KAGVTQTPRYLIKTRGQQVTLSCSPISGHRSVSWYQQTPGQGLQFLFEYFSETQRNKGNFPGRFSGRQFSNSRSEMNVSTLELGDSALYLCASSTQGSSTDTQYFGPGTRLTVL.

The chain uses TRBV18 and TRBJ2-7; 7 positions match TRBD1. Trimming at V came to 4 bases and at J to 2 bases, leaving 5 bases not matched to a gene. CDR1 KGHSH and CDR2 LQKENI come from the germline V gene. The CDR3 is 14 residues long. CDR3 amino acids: CASSQLQGTYEQYF. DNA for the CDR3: TGTGCCAGCTCACAACTACAGGGGACCTACGAGCAGTACTTC. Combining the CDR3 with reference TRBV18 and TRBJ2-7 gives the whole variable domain NAGVMQNPRHLVRRRGQEARLRCSPMKGHSHVYWYRQLPEEGLKFMVYLQKENIIDESGMPKERFSAEFPKEGPSILRIQQVVRGDSAAYFCASSQLQGTYEQYFGPGTRLTVT.

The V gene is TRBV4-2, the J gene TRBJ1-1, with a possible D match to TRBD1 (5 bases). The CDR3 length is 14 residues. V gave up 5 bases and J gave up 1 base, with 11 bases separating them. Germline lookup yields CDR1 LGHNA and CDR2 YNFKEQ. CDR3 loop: CASSGGGTNTEAFF. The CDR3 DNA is TGTGCCAGCAGCGGGGGGGGAACGAACACTGAAGCTTTCTTT.

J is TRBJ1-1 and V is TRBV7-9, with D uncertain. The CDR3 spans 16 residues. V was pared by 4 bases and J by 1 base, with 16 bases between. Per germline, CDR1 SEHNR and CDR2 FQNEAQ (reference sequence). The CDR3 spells CASSSYIRASNTEAFF. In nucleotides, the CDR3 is TGTGCCAGCAGCTCATACATAAGGGCGTCGAACACTGAAGCTTTCTTT. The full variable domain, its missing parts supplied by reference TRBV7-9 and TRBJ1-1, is DTGVSQNPRHKITKRGQNVTFRCDPISEHNRLYWYRQTLGQGPEFLTYFQNEAQLEKSRLLSDRFSAERPKGSFSTLEIQRTEQGDSAMYLCASSSYIRASNTEAFFGQGTRLTVV.

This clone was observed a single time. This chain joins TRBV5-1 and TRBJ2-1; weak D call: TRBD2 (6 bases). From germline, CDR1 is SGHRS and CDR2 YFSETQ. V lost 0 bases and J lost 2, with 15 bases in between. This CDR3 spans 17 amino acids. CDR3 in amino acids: CASSLDSAGYTYNEQFF. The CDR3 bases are TGCGCCAGCAGCTTGGATTCAGCGGGCTACACCTACAATGAGCAGTTCTTC.

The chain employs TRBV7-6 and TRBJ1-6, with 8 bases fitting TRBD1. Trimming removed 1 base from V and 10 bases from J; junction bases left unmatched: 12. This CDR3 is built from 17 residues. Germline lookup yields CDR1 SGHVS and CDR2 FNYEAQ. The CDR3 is CASSLEGGGRGLSPLHF. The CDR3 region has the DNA TGTGCCAGCAGCTTAGAAGGTGGTGGCAGGGGGCTGTCACCCCTCCACTTT.

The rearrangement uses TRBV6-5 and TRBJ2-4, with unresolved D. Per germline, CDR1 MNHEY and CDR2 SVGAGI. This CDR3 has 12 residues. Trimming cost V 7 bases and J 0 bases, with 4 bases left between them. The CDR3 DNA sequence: TGTGCCAGCACGCTAGCCAAAAACATTCAGTACTTC. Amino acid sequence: CASTLAKNIQYF.

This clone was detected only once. For the CDR3, the DNA is TGTGCCAGCAGCCTTGGACAGGGAAAATCACCCCTCCACTTT. Protein product: CASSLGQGKSPLHF. The chain couples TRBV3-1 (or the pseudogene TRBV3-2) to TRBJ1-6, with 8 bases lining up with TRBD1. This CDR3 is built from 14 residues. Germline lookup yields CDR1 LGHDT and CDR2 YNNKEL (reference sequence). The V and J ends lost 4 bases and 10 bases, in that order; junction bases with no gene match: 6.